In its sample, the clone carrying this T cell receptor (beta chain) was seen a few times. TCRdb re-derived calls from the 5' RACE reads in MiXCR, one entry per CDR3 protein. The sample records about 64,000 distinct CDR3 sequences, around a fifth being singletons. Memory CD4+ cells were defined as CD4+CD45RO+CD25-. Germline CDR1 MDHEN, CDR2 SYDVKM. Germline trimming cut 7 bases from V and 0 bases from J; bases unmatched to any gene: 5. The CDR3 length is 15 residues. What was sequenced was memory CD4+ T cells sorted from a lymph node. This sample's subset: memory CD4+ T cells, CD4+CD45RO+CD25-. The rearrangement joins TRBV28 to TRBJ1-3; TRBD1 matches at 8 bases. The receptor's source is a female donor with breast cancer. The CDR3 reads CASTTGGSSGNTIYF. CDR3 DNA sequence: TGTGCCAGCACCACAGGGGGAAGCTCTGGAAACACCATATATTTT.